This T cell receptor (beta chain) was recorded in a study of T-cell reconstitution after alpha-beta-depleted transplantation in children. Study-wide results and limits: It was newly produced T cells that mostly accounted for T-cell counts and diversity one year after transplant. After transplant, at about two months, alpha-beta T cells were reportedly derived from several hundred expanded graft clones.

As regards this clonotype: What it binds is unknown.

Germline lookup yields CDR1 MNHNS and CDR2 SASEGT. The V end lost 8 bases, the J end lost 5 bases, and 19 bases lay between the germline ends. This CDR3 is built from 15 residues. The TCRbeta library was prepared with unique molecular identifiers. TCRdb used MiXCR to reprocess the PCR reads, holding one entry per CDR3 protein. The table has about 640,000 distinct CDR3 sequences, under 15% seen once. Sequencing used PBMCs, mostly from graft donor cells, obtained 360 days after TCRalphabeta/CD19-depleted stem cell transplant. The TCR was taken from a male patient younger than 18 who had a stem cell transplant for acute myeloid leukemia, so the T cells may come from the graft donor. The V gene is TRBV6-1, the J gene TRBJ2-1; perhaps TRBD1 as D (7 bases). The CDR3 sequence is CASQRTGGAHNEQFF. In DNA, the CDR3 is TGTGCCAGCCAGAGGACAGGAGGGGCGCACAATGAGCAGTTCTTC.